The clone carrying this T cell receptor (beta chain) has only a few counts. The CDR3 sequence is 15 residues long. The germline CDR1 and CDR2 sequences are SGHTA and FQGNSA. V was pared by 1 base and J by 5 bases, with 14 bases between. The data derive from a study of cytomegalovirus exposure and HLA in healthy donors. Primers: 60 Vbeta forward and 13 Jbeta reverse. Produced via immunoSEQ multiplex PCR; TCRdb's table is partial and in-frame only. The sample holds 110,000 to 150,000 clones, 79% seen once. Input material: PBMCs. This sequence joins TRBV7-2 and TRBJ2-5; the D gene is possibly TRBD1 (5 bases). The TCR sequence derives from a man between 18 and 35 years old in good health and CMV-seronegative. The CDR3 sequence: CASSLDGRVGETQYF. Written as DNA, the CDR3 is TGTGCCAGCAGCTTAGACGGCAGGGTAGGGGAGACCCAGTACTTC. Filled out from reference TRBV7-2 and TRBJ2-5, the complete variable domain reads GAGVSQSPSNKVTEKGKDVELRCDPISGHTALYWYRQSLGQGLEFLIYFQGNSAPDKSGLPSDRFSAERTGGSVSTLTIQRTQQEDSAVYLCASSLDGRVGETQYFGPGTRLLVL.